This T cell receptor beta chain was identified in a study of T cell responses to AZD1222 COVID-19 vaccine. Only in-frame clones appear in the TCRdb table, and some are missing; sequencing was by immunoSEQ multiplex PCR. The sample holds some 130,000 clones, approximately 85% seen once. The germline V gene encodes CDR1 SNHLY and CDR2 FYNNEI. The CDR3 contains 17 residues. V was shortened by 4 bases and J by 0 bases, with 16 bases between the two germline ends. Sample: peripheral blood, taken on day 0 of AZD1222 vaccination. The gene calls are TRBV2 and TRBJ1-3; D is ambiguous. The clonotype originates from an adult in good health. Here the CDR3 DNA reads TGTGCCAGCAGTGGCCGATCGACACTAAGCTCTGGAAACACCATATATTTT. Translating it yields CASSGRSTLSSGNTIYF.